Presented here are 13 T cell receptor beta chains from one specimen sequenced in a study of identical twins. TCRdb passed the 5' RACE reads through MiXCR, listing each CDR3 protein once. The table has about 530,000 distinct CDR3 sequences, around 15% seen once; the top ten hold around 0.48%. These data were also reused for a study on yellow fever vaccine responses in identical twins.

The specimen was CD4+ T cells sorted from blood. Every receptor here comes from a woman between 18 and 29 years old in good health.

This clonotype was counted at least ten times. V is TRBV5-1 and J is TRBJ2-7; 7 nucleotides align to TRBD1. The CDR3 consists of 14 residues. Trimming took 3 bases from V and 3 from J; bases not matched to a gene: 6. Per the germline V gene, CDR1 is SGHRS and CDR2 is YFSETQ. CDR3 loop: CASSSPGQLYEQYF. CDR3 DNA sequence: TGCGCCAGCAGCTCACCGGGACAGCTCTACGAGCAGTACTTC.

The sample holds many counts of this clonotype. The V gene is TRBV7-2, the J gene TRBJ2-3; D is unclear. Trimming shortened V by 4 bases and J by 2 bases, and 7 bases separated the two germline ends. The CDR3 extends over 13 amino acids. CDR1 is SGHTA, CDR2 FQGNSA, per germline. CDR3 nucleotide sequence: TGTGCCAGCAGCTGGACCCCCACAGATACGCAGTATTTT. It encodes CASSWTPTDTQYF.

The CDR3 sequence is CASSLIGQGGYEQYF. CDR3 bases: TGTGCCAGCAGCTTAATAGGACAGGGGGGATACGAGCAGTACTTC. This chain links TRBV27 with TRBJ2-7, with 10 bases fitting TRBD1. Germline CDR1 reads MNHEY; CDR2 reads SMNVEV (reference sequence). This CDR3 has 15 amino acids. With 6 bases clipped from V and 4 bases from J, the junction kept 9 bases outside the gene matches.

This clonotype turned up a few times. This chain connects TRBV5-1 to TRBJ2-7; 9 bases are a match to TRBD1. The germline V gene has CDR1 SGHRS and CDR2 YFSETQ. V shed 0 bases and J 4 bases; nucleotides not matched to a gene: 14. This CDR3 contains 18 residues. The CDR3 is CASSLARGLTGTGYEQYF. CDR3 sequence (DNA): TGCGCCAGCAGCTTGGCGAGGGGACTGACAGGGACAGGGTACGAGCAGTACTTC.

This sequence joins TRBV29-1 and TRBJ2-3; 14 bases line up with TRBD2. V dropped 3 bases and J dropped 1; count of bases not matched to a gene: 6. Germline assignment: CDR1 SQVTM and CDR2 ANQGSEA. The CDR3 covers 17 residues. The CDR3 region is CSVEDATSGGGTDTQYF. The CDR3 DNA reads TGCAGCGTTGAGGACGCGACTAGCGGGGGGGGCACAGATACGCAGTATTTT.

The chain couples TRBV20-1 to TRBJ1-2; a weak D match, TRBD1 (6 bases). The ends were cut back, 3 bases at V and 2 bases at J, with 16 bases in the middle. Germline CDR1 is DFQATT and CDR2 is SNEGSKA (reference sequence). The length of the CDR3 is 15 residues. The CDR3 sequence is CSASEDSRKNYGYTF. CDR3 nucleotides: TGCAGTGCTAGTGAGGACAGCCGAAAAAACTATGGCTACACCTTC.

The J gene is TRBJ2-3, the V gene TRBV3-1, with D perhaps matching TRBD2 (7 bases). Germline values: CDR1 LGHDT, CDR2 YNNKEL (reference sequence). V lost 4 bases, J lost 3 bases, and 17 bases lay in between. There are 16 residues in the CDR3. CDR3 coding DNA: TGTGCCAGCAGCCGTGGACTAGGGGGTTGGACAGATACGCAGTATTTT. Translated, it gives CASSRGLGGWTDTQYF.

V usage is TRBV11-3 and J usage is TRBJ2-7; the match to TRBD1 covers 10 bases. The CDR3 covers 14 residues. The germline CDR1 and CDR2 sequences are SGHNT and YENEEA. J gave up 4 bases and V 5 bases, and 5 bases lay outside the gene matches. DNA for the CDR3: TGTGCCAGCAGCACCCGACAGGGGGCATACGAGCAGTACTTC. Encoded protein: CASSTRQGAYEQYF.

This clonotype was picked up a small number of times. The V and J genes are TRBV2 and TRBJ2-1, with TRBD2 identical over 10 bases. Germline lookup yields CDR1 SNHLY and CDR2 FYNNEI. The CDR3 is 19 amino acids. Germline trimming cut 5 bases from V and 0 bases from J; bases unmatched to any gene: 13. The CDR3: CASSYPGAGGTFSYNEQFF. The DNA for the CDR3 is TGTGCCAGCAGTTACCCCGGAGCGGGGGGGACCTTCTCCTACAATGAGCAGTTCTTC.

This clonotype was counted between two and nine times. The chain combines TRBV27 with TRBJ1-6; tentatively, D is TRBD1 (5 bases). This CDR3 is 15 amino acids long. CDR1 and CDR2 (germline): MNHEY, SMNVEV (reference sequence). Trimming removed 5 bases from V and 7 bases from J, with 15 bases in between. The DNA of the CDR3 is TGTGCCAGCAGTGCCCGACAGTATGAGAATTCACCCCTCCACTTT. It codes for CASSARQYENSPLHF.

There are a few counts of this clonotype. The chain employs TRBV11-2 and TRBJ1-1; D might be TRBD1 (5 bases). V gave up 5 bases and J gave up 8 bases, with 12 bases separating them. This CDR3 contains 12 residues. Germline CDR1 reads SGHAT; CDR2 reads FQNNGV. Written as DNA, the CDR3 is TGTGCCAGCAGCGTCCTGACAGCAGAAGCTTTCTTT. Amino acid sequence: CASSVLTAEAFF. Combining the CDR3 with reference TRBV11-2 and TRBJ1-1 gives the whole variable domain EAGVAQSPRYKIIEKRQSVAFWCNPISGHATLYWYQQILGQGPKLLIQFQNNGVVDDSQLPKDRFSAERLKGVDSTLKIQPAKLEDSAVYLCASSVLTAEAFFGQGTRLTVV.

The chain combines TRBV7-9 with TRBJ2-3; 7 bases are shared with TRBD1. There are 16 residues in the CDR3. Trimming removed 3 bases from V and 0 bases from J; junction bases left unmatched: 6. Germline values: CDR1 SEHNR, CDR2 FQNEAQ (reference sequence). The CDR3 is CASSFTQGLSTDTQYF. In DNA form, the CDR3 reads TGTGCCAGCAGCTTCACACAGGGGTTAAGCACAGATACGCAGTATTTT. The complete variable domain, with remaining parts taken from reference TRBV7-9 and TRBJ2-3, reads DTGVSQNPRHKITKRGQNVTFRCDPISEHNRLYWYRQTLGQGPEFLTYFQNEAQLEKSRLLSDRFSAERPKGSFSTLEIQRTEQGDSAMYLCASSFTQGLSTDTQYFGPGTRLTVL.

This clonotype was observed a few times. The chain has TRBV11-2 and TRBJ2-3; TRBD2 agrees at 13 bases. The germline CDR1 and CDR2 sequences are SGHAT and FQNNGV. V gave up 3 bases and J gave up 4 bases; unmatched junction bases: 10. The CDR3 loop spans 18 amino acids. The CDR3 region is CASSLQMGLAGTADTQYF. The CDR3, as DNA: TGTGCCAGCAGCTTGCAGATGGGACTAGCGGGAACGGCAGATACGCAGTATTTT. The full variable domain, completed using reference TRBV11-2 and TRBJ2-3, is EAGVAQSPRYKIIEKRQSVAFWCNPISGHATLYWYQQILGQGPKLLIQFQNNGVVDDSQLPKDRFSAERLKGVDSTLKIQPAKLEDSAVYLCASSLQMGLAGTADTQYFGPGTRLTVL.